Listed below are T cell receptor beta chains from one sample, sequenced in a study of T cell responses to AZD1222 COVID-19 vaccine. Sequencing used immunoSEQ multiplex PCR; TCRdb keeps in-frame clones, though not all of them. The data hold approximately 110,000 clones, with around 87% observed a single time. This material consisted of peripheral blood, taken on day 0 of AZD1222 vaccination. These receptors were taken from an adult in good health. Each CDR3 is given with its conserved first and last residue. The order of the fields is J gene, CDR3 length, V gene, D gene, clone size, CDR3 DNA, CDR3 protein. A D gene is named only where the DNA matches it firmly. Some rows have no size entry. The others give once, few or many, or a class for an expanded clone.

TRBJ1-2	14	TRBV2	TRBD1	-	TGTGCCAGCGGTCGGACAGGGGAGGACTATGGCTACACCTTC	CASGRTGEDYGYTF
TRBJ1-1	14	TRBV5-1	TRBD1	-	TGCGCCAGCAAACGGGGGGACAGGAACACTGAAGCTTTCTTT	CASKRGDRNTEAFF
TRBJ1-2	14	TRBV5-4	TRBD1	-	TGTGCCAGCAGCTCAAAAGACAGGGGTTATGGCTACACCTTC	CASSSKDRGYGYTF
TRBJ2-1	11	TRBV6-5	-	-	TGTGCCAGCAGTTACTCGGATGAGCAGTTCTTC	CASSYSDEQFF
TRBJ2-7	14	TRBV7-8	-	-	TGTGCCAGCAGCCCTTACTCGCAGGGAAGCGAGCAGTACTTC	CASSPYSQGSEQYF
TRBJ1-1	16	TRBV5-1	-	-	TGCGCCAGCAGCTCGCGGGCCGTCAGGCTGAACACTGAAGCTTTCTTT	CASSSRAVRLNTEAFF
TRBJ2-1	14	TRBV5-1	TRBD2	-	TGCGCCAGCAGCCAGACTAGCGTCGGGAATGAGCAGTTCTTC	CASSQTSVGNEQFF
TRBJ1-5	17	TRBV4-1	-	-	TGCGCCAGCAGCCAGGACTCCCCCCAGGTCCCCAATCAGCCCCAGCATTTT	CASSQDSPQVPNQPQHF
TRBJ1-2	13	TRBV10-3	-	-	TGTGCCATCATGGGGGTAGCTAACTATGGCTACACCTTC	CAIMGVANYGYTF
TRBJ2-7	17	TRBV7-4	-	once	TGTGCCAGCAGCACCGAAGGCAGGGTAATTTACTCCTACGAGCAGTACTTC	CASSTEGRVIYSYEQYF
TRBJ2-7	13	TRBV3-1/TRBV3-2	TRBD1	-	TGTGCCAGCAGCCCGGACAGGGTCCACGAGCAGTACTTC	CASSPDRVHEQYF
TRBJ1-3	14	TRBV10-3	-	-	TGTGCCATCAGTGTAGGACAGCAAGGAAACACCATATATTTT	CAISVGQQGNTIYF
TRBJ2-3	12	TRBV5-5	-	-	TGTGCCAGCAGCCCCTTGCCCGATACGCAGTATTTT	CASSPLPDTQYF
TRBJ1-2	14	TRBV19	-	-	TGTGCCAGTAGTAATGGGGGGGCTTGGTATGGCTACACCTTC	CASSNGGAWYGYTF
TRBJ1-6	16	TRBV19	-	-	TGTGCCAGTAGTATTCCTGGGGGGACGGCTAATTCACCCCTCCACTTT	CASSIPGGTANSPLHF
TRBJ1-2	16	TRBV28	-	-	TGTGCCAGCAGTCCCCGGATGACAGGAACCCCTTATGGCTACACCTTC	CASSPRMTGTPYGYTF
TRBJ1-2	14	TRBV6-1	-	-	TGTGCCAGCAGTGAGTCACAGATGAGGTATGGCTACACCTTC	CASSESQMRYGYTF
TRBJ1-3	18	TRBV6-1	TRBD1	-	TGTGCCAGCAGTGCCCTCACGTACAGGGGACCCTCTGGAAACACCATATATTTT	CASSALTYRGPSGNTIYF
TRBJ2-4	15	TRBV27	-	-	TGTGCCAGCAGTTCAGGGACGGTAGCCAAAAACATTCAGTACTTC	CASSSGTVAKNIQYF
TRBJ2-2	16	TRBV24-1	TRBD2	-	TGTGCCACCAGTGATACAAGCGGGGGGCGCACCGGGGAGCTGTTTTTT	CATSDTSGGRTGELFF
TRBJ1-1	16	TRBV19	-	-	TGTGCCAGTAGTACCCCATGGCCCCAGGGTAAAACTGAAGCTTTCTTT	CASSTPWPQGKTEAFF
TRBJ2-5	14	TRBV21-1	-	few	TGTGCCAGCAGCAGAACCAGTATCCAAGAGACCCAGTACTTC	CASSRTSIQETQYF
TRBJ2-5	13	TRBV9	TRBD1	-	TGTGCCAGCAGCGTGGACAGGGAGGAGACCCAGTACTTC	CASSVDREETQYF
TRBJ2-7	17	TRBV4-3	TRBD2	-	TGCGCCAGCAGCCCAGACGGGACTAGCGGGGGGGCCTACGAGCAGTACTTC	CASSPDGTSGGAYEQYF